This T cell receptor beta chain stems from a study of cytomegalovirus exposure and HLA in healthy donors. Study context: Most genotyped donors, around four fifths of 398, had Caucasian-associated genetic ancestry.

The study, taken as a whole, reports: Rarity characterized most TCR sequences, yet some public TCRs appeared in many donors. Altogether, 164 TCR beta chains were recorded as cytomegalovirus-associated. TCR beta sequences reportedly predicted most subjects' HLA-A and HLA-B alleles accurately.

On this clone itself: Its antigen remains unidentified.

Primers for the PCR totalled 60 Vbeta and 13 Jbeta. The protocol was immunoSEQ multiplex PCR, while the TCRdb copy is restricted to in-frame clones and leaves out a portion. The sample includes about 89,000 clones, 60% to 70% seen only once; the top ten take just under 6.5%. The sequence was collected from a woman in her 30s in good health and CMV-seronegative. Sequences were obtained from PBMCs.

The CDR3 bases are TGCGCCAGCAGCTTTGGGGGGGTGAGCACTGAAGCTTTCTTT. Amino acid sequence: CASSFGGVSTEAFF. The chain is built from TRBV5-1 and TRBJ1-1, with D perhaps TRBD1 (5 bases). The CDR3 consists of 14 residues. CDR1 and CDR2 from the germline V gene are SGHRS and YFSETQ. V lost 2 bases, J lost 4 bases, and 12 bases lay in between.